Described below is a single T cell receptor (beta chain) sequence and its context. The source of the sample is a study of blood T cell repertoires in COVID-19. About the research overall: Acute and convalescent COVID-19 samples came from the United States, Italy and Spain.

Clones were sequenced by immunoSEQ multiplex PCR, and TCRdb holds only the in-frame ones, with some missing. The sample has around 53,000 clones; around 87% are singletons. Input material: peripheral blood. This TCR derives from a man aged 45 to 65 with acute or convalescent COVID-19.

CDR3 DNA: TGTGCCAGCAGTTCCAGACAGGGACCCGGGGAGCTGTTTTTT. Its translation: CASSSRQGPGELFF. The rearrangement joins TRBV27 to TRBJ2-2; 7 bases are a match to TRBD1. J lost 6 bases, V lost 4 bases, and 5 bases had no gene match. The CDR3 covers 14 residues. Germline assignment: CDR1 MNHEY and CDR2 SMNVEV (reference sequence).